Following are 3 T cell receptor beta chains from one sample sequenced in a study of T cell responses to AZD1222 COVID-19 vaccine. TCRdb's copy holds only in-frame clones and misses some; the assay was immunoSEQ multiplex PCR. The table includes about 110,000 clones, 86% detected once. Sequenced material: peripheral blood, taken on day 0 of AZD1222 vaccination. These receptors originate from an adult in good health.

This chain joins TRBV2 and TRBJ2-7, with D possibly TRBD2 on 7 matching bases. The CDR3 sequence is 14 residues long. Germline V lookup: CDR1 SNHLY, CDR2 FYNNEI. Trimming removed 8 bases at V and 7 bases at J, with 21 bases between. CDR3 loop: CASWGGPGAPEQYF. The DNA for the CDR3 is TGTGCCAGCTGGGGGGGGCCGGGGGCGCCTGAGCAGTACTTC.

The V call is TRBV28, the J call TRBJ1-2; possibly TRBD1 for D (6 bases). This CDR3 comprises 14 residues. CDR1 and CDR2 from the germline V gene are MDHEN and SYDVKM. The V end lost 4 bases, the J end lost 6 bases, and 15 bases lay between the germline ends. CDR3 protein: CASSWTDSRDGYTF. The CDR3, as DNA: TGTGCCAGCAGTTGGACAGATTCTAGAGATGGCTACACCTTC.

The CDR3 is CASSEGGWQVQHF. CDR3 DNA sequence: TGTGCCAGCAGTGAAGGGGGGTGGCAGGTCCAGCATTTT. This chain links TRBV2 with TRBJ1-5; a weak D match, TRBD1 (5 bases). The V end lost 1 base, the J end lost 12 bases, and 13 bases lay between the germline ends. CDR1 is SNHLY, CDR2 FYNNEI, per germline. The CDR3 loop spans 13 amino acids.